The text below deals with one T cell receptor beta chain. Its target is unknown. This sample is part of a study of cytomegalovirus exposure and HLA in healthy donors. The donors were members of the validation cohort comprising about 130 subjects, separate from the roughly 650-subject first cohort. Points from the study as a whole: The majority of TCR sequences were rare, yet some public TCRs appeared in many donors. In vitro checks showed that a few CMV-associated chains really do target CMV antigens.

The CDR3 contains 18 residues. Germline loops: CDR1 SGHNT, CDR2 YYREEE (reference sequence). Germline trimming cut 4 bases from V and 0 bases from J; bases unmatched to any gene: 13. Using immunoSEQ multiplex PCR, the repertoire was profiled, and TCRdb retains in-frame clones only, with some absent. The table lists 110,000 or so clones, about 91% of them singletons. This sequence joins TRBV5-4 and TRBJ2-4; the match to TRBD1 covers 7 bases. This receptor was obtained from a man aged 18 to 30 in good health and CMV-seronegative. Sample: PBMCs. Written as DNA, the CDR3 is TGTGCCAGCAGCCCAACCATACAGGGGACCTTAGCCAAAAACATTCAGTACTTC. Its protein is CASSPTIQGTLAKNIQYF. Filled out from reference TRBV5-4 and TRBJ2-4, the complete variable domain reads ETGVTQSPTHLIKTRGQQVTLRCSSQSGHNTVSWYQQALGQGPQFIFQYYREEENGRGNFPPRFSGLQFPNYSSELNVNALELDDSALYLCASSPTIQGTLAKNIQYFGAGTRLSVL.